This entry concerns a single TCR beta chain. As yet, its antigen is unknown. It was genomic DNA that served as the template for profiling TCR beta VDJ and CDR3. TCRdb analysed the reads with MiXCR anew, one entry per CDR3 protein. This sample has 210,000 or so distinct CDR3 sequences, with under 55% found just once. This entry is derived from a study of CD8+CD57+ T cells in acquired aplastic anemia. About the study: Sorted CD4+ and CD8+ cell DNA averaged around 3 ug. Study-level points and caveats: Researchers report that about 28 CD8+ CDR3 sequences appeared in both patients and controls.

Sequencing was done on patients that had shown CD8+CD57+ cell expansion by flow cytometry. The patients all had a severe acquired aplastic anemia diagnosis. Germline V CDR1 and CDR2: KGHDR, SFDVKD. The CDR3 is 16 amino acids. Between the trimmed V and J ends, which lost 9 bases and 1 base, there was a span of 18 bases. The material sequenced was sorted CD4+, CD8+, or CD8+CD57+ T cells (not recorded which) from PBMCs. This clonotype originated in a human donor with aplastic anemia. The chain carries TRBV24-1 and TRBJ1-5, with D hard to call. In DNA, the CDR3 is TGTGCCACCCCCGACCAGCGGACGGTAAGCAATCAGCCCCAGCATTTT. This codes for CATPDQRTVSNQPQHF.